Listed here is a single T cell receptor beta chain. Its antigen is currently unknown. Healthy Caucasian individuals from Russia aged about 6 to 90 served as donors. These data are taken from a study of blood T cells in healthy people across ages. Study-level points and caveats: More naive CD4+ cells and higher diversity were found in long-lived than in aged donors. Unsorted PBMCs ruled out conclusive naive versus antigen-experienced comparison.

With a J-beta primer mix and a sample-barcoded 5' primer, a second PCR ran about 6 to 11 cycles. TCRdb independently ran MiXCR on the 5' RACE reads; one entry per CDR3 protein. The sample has about 1.6 million distinct CDR3 sequences; approximately 32% are singletons. Per germline, CDR1 SGDLS and CDR2 YYNGEE. The CDR3 is made up of 14 amino acids. V lost 0 bases, J lost 7 bases, and 14 bases lay in between. This receptor was identified in a woman in her twenties or thirties in good health. V gene TRBV9 combines with J gene TRBJ2-7; perhaps TRBD1 as D (5 bases). Material for sequencing was blood. The CDR3 region has the DNA TGTGCCAGCAGCGTAGCTGCAGGGCGCTGGGAGCAGTACTTC. This translates into CASSVAAGRWEQYF.